Sequencing of this T cell receptor (beta chain) was carried out in a study of T-cell memory formation after mild COVID-19. Study information: There were largely donor-specific TCR clusters.

As to this clonotype: Mismatch with germline at one junction end may stem from a read error.

CDR3 length equals 14 residues. Per the germline V gene, CDR1 is KGHDR and CDR2 is SFDVKD. TCRdb redid the calling of the 5' RACE reads with MiXCR, one entry per CDR3 protein. The data hold 470,000 or so distinct CDR3 sequences, with about 23% observed a single time. The rearrangement uses TRBV24-1 and TRBJ2-5; no firm D call. This TCR derives from an adult woman who had mild COVID-19 (a few samples of this study predate the infection). Cell type and time point are not known. The sample comprised PBMCs or a T cell subset sorted from them (not recorded which). The CDR3 spells CDTSDPQRQETQYF. The CDR3 DNA sequence: TGTGACACCAGTGATCCCCAGCGCCAAGAGACCCAGTACTTC.